These 6 T cell receptor beta chains originate from one sample sequenced in a study of CD8+ T cells in alopecia areata. After isolation, RNA underwent reverse transcription to generate cDNA as the sequencing template. Profiled with immunoSEQ multiplex PCR; TCRdb holds only in-frame clones, not every one. The sample lists some 120,000 clones, roughly 50% occurring once. The sequenced material came from NKG2D-low CD8+ T cells sorted from blood. The receptors were gathered from a human donor with alopecia areata.

The chain is built from TRBV28 and TRBJ2-7; 7 bases are a match to TRBD1. The ends lost 4 bases at V and 5 bases at J; junction bases unmatched: 11. Germline V gene sequence: CDR1 MDHEN, CDR2 SYDVKM. The CDR3 totals 15 residues. DNA of the CDR3: TGTGCCAGCAGTTATCTTAGGGGGCAAGGAAACGAGCAGTACTTC. Translation gives CASSYLRGQGNEQYF. The full variable domain, completed using reference TRBV28 and TRBJ2-7, is DVKVTQSSRYLVKRTGEKVFLECVQDMDHENMFWYRQDPGLGLRLIYFSYDVKMKEKGDIPEGYSVSREKKERFSLILESASTNQTSMYLCASSYLRGQGNEQYFGPGTRLTVT.

The genes are TRBV28 and TRBJ2-5; maybe TRBD2 (5 bases). Looked up from germline, CDR1 is MDHEN and CDR2 is SYDVKM. CDR3 length equals 13 residues. Between the trimmed V and J ends, which lost 4 bases and 3 bases, there was a span of 9 bases. The CDR3 is CASSSQAEETQYF. For the CDR3, the DNA is TGTGCCAGCAGTTCTCAAGCGGAAGAGACCCAGTACTTC.

This sequence joins TRBV9 and TRBJ2-5, with D perhaps TRBD1 (5 bases). The CDR3 has 15 amino acids. Germline CDR1 SGDLS, CDR2 YYNGEE. Trimming took off 0 bases at V and 3 bases at J, with 12 bases between the two ends. As DNA, the CDR3 is TGTGCCAGCAGCGTAGACCCCGCAGGGAAAGAGACCCAGTACTTC. Encoded protein: CASSVDPAGKETQYF.

This clone was counted between two and nine times. The rearrangement links TRBV29-1 to TRBJ2-7; D call uncertain. Trimming shortened V by 1 base and J by 13 bases, and 5 bases separated the two germline ends. There are 8 residues in the CDR3. CDR1 is SQVTM, CDR2 ANQGSEA, per germline. CDR3 protein: CSVEGGYF. The CDR3 nucleotides read TGCAGCGTTGAAGGGGGATACTTC.

This clone was counted between two and nine times. The chain links TRBV29-1 to TRBJ2-5, with D possibly being TRBD2 (6 bases). V was shortened by 5 bases and J by 5 bases, with 6 bases between the two germline ends. This CDR3 has 10 amino acids. Germline-derived CDR1 and CDR2 are SQVTM and ANQGSEA. The CDR3 DNA reads as TGCAGCGTTCGGGAGGAGACCCAGTACTTC. Translated: CSVREETQYF.

This clone turned up a few times. The J gene is TRBJ2-1, the V gene TRBV11-2, with no clear D. V dropped 5 bases and J dropped 8 bases, with 10 bases sitting between them. This CDR3 comprises 12 residues. The V gene's germline CDR1 is SGHAT and CDR2 FQNNGV. As DNA, the CDR3 is TGTGCCAGCAGCCGTGAAGGGTATGAGCAGTTCTTC. Residues: CASSREGYEQFF.